This T cell receptor beta chain stems from a study of PD-1 blockade in classical Hodgkin lymphoma. Points from the study as a whole: Nivolumab initiated under 1 year post-ASCT led to patient exclusion.

Assay used: immunoSEQ multiplex PCR; TCRdb lists only in-frame clones, some missing. The top ten clones hold 6.6% of a sample with roughly 100,000 clones, around nine tenths of them seen once. No patient escaped relapse after autologous stem cell transplantation, and brentuximab vedotin exposure varied. Worth noting for this clone: Its matching antigen is unknown. Relative to the germline gene, one junction end is altered; a read error may explain this.

Source: peripheral blood mononuclear cells (PBMCs), taken before the second cycle of nivolumab. This sequence originates from a human donor with classical Hodgkin lymphoma.

As DNA, the CDR3 is TGTGCCAGCAGCTTAGATTATGATAACGATGGCTACACCTTC. Its translation is CASSLDYDNDGYTF. The chain couples TRBV11-2 to TRBJ1-2; D is undetermined. In germline, CDR1 is SGHAT, CDR2 FQNNGV. There are 14 residues in the CDR3.